This record concerns one T cell receptor beta chain sequence. The CDR3 loop spans 16 amino acids. CDR1 SGHTS and CDR2 YDEGEE come from the germline V gene. V gave up 5 bases and J gave up 6 bases; unmatched junction bases: 10. TCRdb's copy holds only in-frame clones and misses some; the assay was immunoSEQ multiplex PCR. The sample lists about 180,000 clones, about 85% seen once, with around 9.5% in the top ten. This entry is derived from a study of blood T cell repertoires in COVID-19. Study-wide context: Nucleic acid was either cDNA or gDNA, and it came from T cells, B-cell-depleted T cells, or PBMCs.

This chain links TRBV5-8 with TRBJ2-2; 10 bases agree with TRBD2. Specimen: peripheral blood. This sequence originates from a woman aged 80 or over with acute or convalescent COVID-19. As DNA, the CDR3 is TGTGCCAGCAGTGGAACTAGCGGGATTTATTCCGGGGAGCTGTTTTTT. Translating gives CASSGTSGIYSGELFF.